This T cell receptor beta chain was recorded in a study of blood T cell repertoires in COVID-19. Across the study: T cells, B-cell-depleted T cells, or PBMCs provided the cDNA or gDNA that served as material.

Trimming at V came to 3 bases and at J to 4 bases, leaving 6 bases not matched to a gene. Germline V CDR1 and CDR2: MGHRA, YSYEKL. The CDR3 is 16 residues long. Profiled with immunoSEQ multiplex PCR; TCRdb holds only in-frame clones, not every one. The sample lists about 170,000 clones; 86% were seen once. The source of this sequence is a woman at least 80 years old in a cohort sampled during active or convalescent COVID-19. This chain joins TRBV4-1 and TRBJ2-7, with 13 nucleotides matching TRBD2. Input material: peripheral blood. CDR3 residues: CASSHGLAGVFYEQYV. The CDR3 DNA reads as TGCGCCAGCAGCCATGGACTAGCGGGAGTTTTTTACGAGCAGTACGTC.